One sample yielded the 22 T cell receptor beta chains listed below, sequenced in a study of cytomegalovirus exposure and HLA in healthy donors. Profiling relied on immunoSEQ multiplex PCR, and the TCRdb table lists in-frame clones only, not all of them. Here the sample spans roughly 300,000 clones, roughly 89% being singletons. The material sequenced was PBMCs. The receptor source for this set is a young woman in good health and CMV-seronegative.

DNA of the CDR3: TGTGCCAGTAGCGAATCGATACAGGGTCCAAACTACGAGCAGTACTTC. Its translation: CASSESIQGPNYEQYF. The chain is built from TRBV19 and TRBJ2-7; TRBD1 is a possible D gene (6 bases). This CDR3 has 16 residues. CDR1 and CDR2 (germline): LNHDA, SQIVND (reference sequence). V lost 6 bases to trimming and J lost 3 bases, with 21 bases between them.

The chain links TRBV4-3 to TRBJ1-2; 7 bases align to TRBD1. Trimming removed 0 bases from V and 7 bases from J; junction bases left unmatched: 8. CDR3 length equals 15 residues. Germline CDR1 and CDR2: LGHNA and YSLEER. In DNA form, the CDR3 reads TGCGCCAGCAGCCAAGATCACGAAGGGGGCTTTGGCTACACCTTC. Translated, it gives CASSQDHEGGFGYTF.

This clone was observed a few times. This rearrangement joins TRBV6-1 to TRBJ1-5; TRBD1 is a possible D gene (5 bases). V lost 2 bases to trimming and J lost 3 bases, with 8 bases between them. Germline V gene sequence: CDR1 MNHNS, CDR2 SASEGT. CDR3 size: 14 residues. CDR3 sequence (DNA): TGTGCCAGCAGTGAACCAGGGCTCAATCAGCCCCAGCATTTT. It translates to CASSEPGLNQPQHF.

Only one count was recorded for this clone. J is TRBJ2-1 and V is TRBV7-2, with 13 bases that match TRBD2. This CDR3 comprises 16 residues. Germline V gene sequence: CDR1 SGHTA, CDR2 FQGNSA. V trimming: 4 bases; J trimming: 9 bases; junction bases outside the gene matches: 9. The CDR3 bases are TGTGCCAGCAGCTCAACCCTGACTAGCGGGAGGTTTGAGCAGTTCTTC. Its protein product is CASSSTLTSGRFEQFF. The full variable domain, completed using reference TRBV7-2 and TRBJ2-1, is GAGVSQSPSNKVTEKGKDVELRCDPISGHTALYWYRQSLGQGLEFLIYFQGNSAPDKSGLPSDRFSAERTGGSVSTLTIQRTQQEDSAVYLCASSSTLTSGRFEQFFGPGTRLTVL.

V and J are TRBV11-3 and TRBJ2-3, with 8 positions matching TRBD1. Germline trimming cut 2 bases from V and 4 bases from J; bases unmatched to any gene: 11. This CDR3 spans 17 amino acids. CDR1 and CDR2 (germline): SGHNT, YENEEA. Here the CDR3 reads CASSLTLLGQEPDTQYF. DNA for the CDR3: TGTGCCAGCAGCTTAACATTGCTGGGACAGGAGCCAGATACGCAGTATTTT.

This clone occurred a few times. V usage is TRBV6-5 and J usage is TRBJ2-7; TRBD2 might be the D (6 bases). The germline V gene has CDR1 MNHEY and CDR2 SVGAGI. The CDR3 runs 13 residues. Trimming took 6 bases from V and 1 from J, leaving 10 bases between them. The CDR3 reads CASSHRGSYEQYF. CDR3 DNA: TGTGCCAGCAGCCACCGGGGGTCCTACGAGCAGTACTTC.

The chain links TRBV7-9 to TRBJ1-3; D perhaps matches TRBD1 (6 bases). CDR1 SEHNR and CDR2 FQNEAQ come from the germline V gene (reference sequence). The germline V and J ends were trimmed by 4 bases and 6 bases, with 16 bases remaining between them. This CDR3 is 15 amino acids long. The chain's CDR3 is CASSSPRTDLNTIYF. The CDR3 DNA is TGTGCCAGCAGCTCCCCCCGGACAGACCTAAACACCATATATTTT.

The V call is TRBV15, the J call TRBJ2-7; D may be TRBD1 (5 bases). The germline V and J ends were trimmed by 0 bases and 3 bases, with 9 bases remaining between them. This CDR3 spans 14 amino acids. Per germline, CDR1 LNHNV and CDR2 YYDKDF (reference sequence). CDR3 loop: CATSRDSGRYEQYF. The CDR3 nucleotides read TGTGCCACCAGCAGAGATTCAGGGCGCTACGAGCAGTACTTC.

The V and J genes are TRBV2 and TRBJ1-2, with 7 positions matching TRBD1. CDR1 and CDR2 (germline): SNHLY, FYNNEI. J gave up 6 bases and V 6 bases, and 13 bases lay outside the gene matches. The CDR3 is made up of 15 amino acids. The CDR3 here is CASSLRQGTSNGYTF. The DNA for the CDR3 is TGTGCCAGCAGCCTACGACAGGGAACGAGTAATGGCTACACCTTC.

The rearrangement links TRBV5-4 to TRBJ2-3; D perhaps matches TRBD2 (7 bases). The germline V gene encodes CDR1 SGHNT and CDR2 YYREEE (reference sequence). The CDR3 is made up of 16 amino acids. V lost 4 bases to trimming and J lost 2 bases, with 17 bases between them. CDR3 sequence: CASSPGGGGPTDTQYF. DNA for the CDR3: TGTGCCAGCAGCCCCGGAGGGGGAGGGCCCACAGATACGCAGTATTTT. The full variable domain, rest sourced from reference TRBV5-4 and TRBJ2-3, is ETGVTQSPTHLIKTRGQQVTLRCSSQSGHNTVSWYQQALGQGPQFIFQYYREEENGRGNFPPRFSGLQFPNYSSELNVNALELDDSALYLCASSPGGGGPTDTQYFGPGTRLTVL.

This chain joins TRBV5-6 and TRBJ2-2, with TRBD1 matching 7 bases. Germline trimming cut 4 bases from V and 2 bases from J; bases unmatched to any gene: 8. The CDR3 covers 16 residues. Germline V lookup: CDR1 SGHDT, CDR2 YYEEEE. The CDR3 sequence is CASSGTGTVNTGELFF. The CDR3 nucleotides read TGTGCCAGCAGCGGGACCGGGACAGTAAACACCGGGGAGCTGTTTTTT.

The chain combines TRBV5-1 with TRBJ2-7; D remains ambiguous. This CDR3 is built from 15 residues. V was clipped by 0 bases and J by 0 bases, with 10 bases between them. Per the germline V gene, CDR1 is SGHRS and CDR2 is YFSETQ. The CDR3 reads CASSLAAGSSYEQYF. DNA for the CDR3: TGCGCCAGCAGCTTGGCGGCAGGCAGCTCCTACGAGCAGTACTTC.

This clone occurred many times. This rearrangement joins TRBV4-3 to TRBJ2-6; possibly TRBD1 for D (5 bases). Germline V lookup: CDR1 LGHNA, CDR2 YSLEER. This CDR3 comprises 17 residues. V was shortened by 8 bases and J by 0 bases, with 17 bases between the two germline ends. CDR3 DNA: TGCGCCAGCTCTTTGGGCGACAGTGTCTCTGGGGCCAACGTCCTGACTTTC. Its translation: CASSLGDSVSGANVLTF.

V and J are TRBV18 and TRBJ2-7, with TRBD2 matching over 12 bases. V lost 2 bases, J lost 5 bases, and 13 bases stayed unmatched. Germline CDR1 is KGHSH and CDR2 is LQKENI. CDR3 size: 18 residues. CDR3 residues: CASSPNGGLAGSNDEQYF. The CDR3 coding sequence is TGTGCCAGCTCACCAAATGGGGGACTAGCGGGTTCAAACGACGAGCAGTACTTC. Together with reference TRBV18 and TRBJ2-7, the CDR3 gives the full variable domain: NAGVMQNPRHLVRRRGQEARLRCSPMKGHSHVYWYRQLPEEGLKFMVYLQKENIIDESGMPKERFSAEFPKEGPSILRIQQVVRGDSAAYFCASSPNGGLAGSNDEQYFGPGTRLTVT.

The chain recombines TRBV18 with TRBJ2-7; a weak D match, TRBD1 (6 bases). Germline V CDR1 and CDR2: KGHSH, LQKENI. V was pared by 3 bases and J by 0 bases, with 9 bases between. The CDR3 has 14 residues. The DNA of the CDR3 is TGTGCCAGCTCACCGGACAGTATCTCCTACGAGCAGTACTTC. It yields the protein CASSPDSISYEQYF.

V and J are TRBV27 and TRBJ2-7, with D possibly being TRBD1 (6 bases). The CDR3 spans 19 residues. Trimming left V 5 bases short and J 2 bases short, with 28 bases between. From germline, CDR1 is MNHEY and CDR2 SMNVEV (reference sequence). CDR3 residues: CASSARQATSSYGPYEQYF. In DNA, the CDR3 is TGTGCCAGCAGTGCCCGACAGGCGACAAGTTCGTACGGGCCCTACGAGCAGTACTTC.

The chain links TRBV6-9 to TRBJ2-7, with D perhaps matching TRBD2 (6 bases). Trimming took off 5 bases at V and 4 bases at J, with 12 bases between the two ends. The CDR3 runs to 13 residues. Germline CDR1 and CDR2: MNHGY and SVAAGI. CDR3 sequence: CASSRLVRYEQYF. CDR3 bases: TGTGCCAGCAGTCGACTAGTGCGGTACGAGCAGTACTTC.

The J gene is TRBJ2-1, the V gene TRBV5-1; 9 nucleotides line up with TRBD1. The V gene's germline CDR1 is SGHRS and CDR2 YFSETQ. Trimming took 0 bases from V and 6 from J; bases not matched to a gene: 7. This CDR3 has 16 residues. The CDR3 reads CASSLDGDRGANEQFF. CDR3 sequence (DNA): TGCGCCAGCAGCTTGGATGGTGACAGGGGGGCCAATGAGCAGTTCTTC.

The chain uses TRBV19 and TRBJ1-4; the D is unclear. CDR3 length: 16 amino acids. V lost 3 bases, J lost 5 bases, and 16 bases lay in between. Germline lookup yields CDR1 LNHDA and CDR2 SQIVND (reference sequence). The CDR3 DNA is TGTGCCAGTAGTATTGGTACACTAGTAGGGAATGAAAAACTGTTTTTT. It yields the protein CASSIGTLVGNEKLFF.

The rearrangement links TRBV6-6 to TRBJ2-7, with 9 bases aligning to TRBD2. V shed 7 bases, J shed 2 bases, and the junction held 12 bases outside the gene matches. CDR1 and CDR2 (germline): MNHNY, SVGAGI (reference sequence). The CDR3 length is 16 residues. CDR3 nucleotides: TGTGCCAGCAATAAGGGGGGGGCTAGCGGGACCTACGAGCAGTACTTC. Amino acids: CASNKGGASGTYEQYF.

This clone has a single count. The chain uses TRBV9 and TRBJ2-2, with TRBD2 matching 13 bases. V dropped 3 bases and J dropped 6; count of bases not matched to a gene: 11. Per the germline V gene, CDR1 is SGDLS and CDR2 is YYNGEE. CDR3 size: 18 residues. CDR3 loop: CASSDRVGLAGDAGELFF. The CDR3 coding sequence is TGTGCCAGCAGCGATCGAGTAGGACTAGCGGGAGACGCCGGGGAGCTGTTTTTT.

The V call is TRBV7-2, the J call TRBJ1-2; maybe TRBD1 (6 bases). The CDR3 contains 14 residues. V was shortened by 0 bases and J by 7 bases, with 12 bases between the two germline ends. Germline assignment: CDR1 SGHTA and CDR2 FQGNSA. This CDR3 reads CASSLAIGTIGYTF. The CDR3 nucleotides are TGTGCCAGCAGCTTAGCGATCGGGACAATTGGCTACACCTTC.